This TCR beta chain was sequenced for a study of early T cells in non-severe SARS-CoV-2 infection. Each cDNA molecule carried a unique molecular identifier. TCRdb fed the 5' RACE reads into MiXCR, producing one record per CDR3 protein. This sample carries around 72,000 distinct CDR3 sequences, about 9.4% of them seen once, and the ten largest clones take over 6%. This CDR3 contains 15 residues. Unmatched junction bases numbered 10, after V lost 6 bases and J lost 5 bases. From germline, CDR1 is SGHTA and CDR2 FQGTGA. This sequence was found in an adult who was a healthcare worker with PCR-confirmed SARS-CoV-2 infection or an uninfected control (not recorded which). This specimen consisted of whole blood, obtained at baseline. This rearrangement joins TRBV7-3 to TRBJ1-1, with 9 bases fitting TRBD1. The CDR3, as DNA: TGTGCCAGCAGTCCCGGGACAGGGTCGGGAACTGAAGCTTTCTTT. It yields the protein CASSPGTGSGTEAFF.